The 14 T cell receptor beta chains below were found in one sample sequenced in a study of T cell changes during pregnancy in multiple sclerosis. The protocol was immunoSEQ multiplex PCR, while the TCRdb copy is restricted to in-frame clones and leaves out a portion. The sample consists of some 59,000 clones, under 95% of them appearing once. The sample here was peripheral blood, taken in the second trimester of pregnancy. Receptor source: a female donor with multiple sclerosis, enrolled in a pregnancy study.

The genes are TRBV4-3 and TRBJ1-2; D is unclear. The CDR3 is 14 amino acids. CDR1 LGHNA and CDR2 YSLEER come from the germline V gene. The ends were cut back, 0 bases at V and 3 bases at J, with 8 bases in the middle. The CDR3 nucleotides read TGCGCCAGCAGCCAAGAGGTGGCGGACTATGGCTACACCTTC. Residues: CASSQEVADYGYTF.

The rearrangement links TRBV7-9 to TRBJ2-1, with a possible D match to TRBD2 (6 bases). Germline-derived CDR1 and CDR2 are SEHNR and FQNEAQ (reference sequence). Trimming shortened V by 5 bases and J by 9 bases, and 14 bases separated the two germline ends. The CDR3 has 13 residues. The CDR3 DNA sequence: TGTGCCAGCAGCCCAACGGGGGTCGTTGAGCAGTTCTTC. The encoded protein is CASSPTGVVEQFF. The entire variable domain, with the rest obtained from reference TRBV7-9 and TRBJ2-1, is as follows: DTGVSQNPRHKITKRGQNVTFRCDPISEHNRLYWYRQTLGQGPEFLTYFQNEAQLEKSRLLSDRFSAERPKGSFSTLEIQRTEQGDSAMYLCASSPTGVVEQFFGPGTRLTVL.

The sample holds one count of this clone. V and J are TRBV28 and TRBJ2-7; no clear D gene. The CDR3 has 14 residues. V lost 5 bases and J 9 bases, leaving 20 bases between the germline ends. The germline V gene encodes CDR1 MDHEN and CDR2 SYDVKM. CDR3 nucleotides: TGTGCCAGCAGTCCCATAGCCCCCTCGGGTGTGCAGTACTTC. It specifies CASSPIAPSGVQYF.

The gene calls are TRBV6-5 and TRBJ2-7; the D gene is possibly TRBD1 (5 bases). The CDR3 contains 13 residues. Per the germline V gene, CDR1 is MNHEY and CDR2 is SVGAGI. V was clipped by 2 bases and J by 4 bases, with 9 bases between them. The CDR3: CASSYLSGYEQYF. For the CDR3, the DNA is TGTGCCAGCAGTTACCTCTCAGGGTACGAGCAGTACTTC.

Here the CDR3 reads CASSQVQEKLFF. For the CDR3, the DNA is TGCGCCAGCAGCCAAGTACAAGAAAAACTGTTTTTT. The genes are TRBV4-1 and TRBJ1-4, with unresolved D. Trimming pared 1 base from V and 8 bases from J, leaving 5 bases between. The germline V gene encodes CDR1 MGHRA and CDR2 YSYEKL. CDR3 length: 12 amino acids.

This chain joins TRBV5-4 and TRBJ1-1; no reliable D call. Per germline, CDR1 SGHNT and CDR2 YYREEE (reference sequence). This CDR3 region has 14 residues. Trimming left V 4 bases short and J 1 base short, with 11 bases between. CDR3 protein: CASSAGVRNTEAFF. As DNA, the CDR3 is TGTGCCAGCAGCGCAGGCGTGAGGAACACTGAAGCTTTCTTT.

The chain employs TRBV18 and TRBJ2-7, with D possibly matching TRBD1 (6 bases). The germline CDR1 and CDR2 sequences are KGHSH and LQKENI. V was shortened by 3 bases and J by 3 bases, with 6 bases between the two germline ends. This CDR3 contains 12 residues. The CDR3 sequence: CASSPDSYEQYF. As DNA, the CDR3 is TGTGCCAGCTCACCGGACAGCTACGAGCAGTACTTC. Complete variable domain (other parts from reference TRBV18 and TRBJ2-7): NAGVMQNPRHLVRRRGQEARLRCSPMKGHSHVYWYRQLPEEGLKFMVYLQKENIIDESGMPKERFSAEFPKEGPSILRIQQVVRGDSAAYFCASSPDSYEQYFGPGTRLTVT.

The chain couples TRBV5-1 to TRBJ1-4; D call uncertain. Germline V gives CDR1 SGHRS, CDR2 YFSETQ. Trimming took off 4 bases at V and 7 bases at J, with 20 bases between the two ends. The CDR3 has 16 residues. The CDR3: CASSNGGSSGVEKLFF. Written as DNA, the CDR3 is TGCGCCAGCAGCAATGGAGGGAGTTCGGGTGTTGAAAAACTGTTTTTT.

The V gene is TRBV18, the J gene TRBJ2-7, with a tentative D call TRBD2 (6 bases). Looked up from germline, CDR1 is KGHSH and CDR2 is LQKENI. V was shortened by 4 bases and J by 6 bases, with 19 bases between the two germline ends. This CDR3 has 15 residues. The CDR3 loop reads CASSLSGLGLGEQYF. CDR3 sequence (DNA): TGTGCCAGCTCACTCAGCGGGTTGGGCCTTGGCGAGCAGTACTTC.

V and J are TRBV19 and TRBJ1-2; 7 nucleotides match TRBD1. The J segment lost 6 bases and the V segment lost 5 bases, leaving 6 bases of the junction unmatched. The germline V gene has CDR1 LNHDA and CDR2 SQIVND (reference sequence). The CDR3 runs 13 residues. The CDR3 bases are TGTGCCAGTAGTCAGGACAGGCTGGATGGCTACACCTTC. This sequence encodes CASSQDRLDGYTF.

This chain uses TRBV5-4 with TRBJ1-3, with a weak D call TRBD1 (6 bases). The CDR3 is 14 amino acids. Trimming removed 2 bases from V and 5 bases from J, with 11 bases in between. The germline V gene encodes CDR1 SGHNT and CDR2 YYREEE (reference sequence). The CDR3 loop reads CASSLGGYRNTIYF. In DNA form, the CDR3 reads TGTGCCAGCAGCTTAGGGGGTTATAGAAACACCATATATTTT. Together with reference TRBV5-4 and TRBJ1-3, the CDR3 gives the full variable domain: ETGVTQSPTHLIKTRGQQVTLRCSSQSGHNTVSWYQQALGQGPQFIFQYYREEENGRGNFPPRFSGLQFPNYSSELNVNALELDDSALYLCASSLGGYRNTIYFGEGSWLTVV.

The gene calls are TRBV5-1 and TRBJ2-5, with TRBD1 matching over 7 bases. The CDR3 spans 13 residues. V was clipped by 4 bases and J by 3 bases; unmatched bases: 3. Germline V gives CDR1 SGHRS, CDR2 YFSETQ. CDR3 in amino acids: CASSPDREETQYF. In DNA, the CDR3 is TGCGCCAGCAGCCCTGACAGGGAAGAGACCCAGTACTTC.

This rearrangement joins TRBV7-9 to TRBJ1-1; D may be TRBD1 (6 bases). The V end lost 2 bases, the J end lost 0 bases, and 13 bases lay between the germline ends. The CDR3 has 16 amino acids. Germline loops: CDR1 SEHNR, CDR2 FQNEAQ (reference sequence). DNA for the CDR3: TGTGCCAGCAGCTTAATACCTGGGGGCCTGAACACTGAAGCTTTCTTT. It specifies CASSLIPGGLNTEAFF.

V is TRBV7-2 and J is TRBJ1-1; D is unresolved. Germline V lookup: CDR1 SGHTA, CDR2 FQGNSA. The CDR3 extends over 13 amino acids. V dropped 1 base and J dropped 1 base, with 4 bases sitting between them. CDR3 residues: CASSLVANTEAFF. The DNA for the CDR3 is TGTGCCAGCAGCTTAGTGGCGAACACTGAAGCTTTCTTT.